The 7 T cell receptor beta chains given below trace back to one sample, sequenced in a study of graft-versus-host responses after intestinal transplantation. Repertoires were generated with immunoSEQ multiplex PCR, while TCRdb's copy carries only in-frame clones and drops some. Of some 100,000 clones listed, under 95% are singletons. For these TCRs, the target antigens are not known. Sequenced here: unstimulated CD8+ T cells sorted from spleen or lymph node cells, sampled before transplant. These receptors came from a human donor who was the organ donor for an intestinal transplant.

The chain links TRBV27 to TRBJ1-1; maybe TRBD1 (5 bases). The germline V gene encodes CDR1 MNHEY and CDR2 SMNVEV (reference sequence). V was pared by 8 bases and J by 6 bases, with 16 bases between. CDR3 length: 13 residues. The chain's CDR3 is CASQFQGWSEAFF. The CDR3 DNA reads as TGTGCCAGCCAATTCCAGGGTTGGTCTGAAGCTTTCTTT.

The chain has TRBV9 and TRBJ2-1, with 7 bases matching TRBD1. Trimming removed 0 bases from V and 3 bases from J; junction bases left unmatched: 12. There are 18 residues in the CDR3. Germline V CDR1 and CDR2: SGDLS, YYNGEE. CDR3 sequence: CASSVADGQVLGYNEQFF. The DNA for the CDR3 is TGTGCCAGCAGCGTAGCAGACGGACAGGTGCTAGGCTACAATGAGCAGTTCTTC.

The rearrangement joins TRBV10-3 to TRBJ1-3; D not certain. This CDR3 is built from 20 residues. Germline lookup yields CDR1 ENHRY and CDR2 SYGVKD. With 6 bases removed from V and 4 bases from J, the gap between germline ends came to 31 bases. In DNA form, the CDR3 reads TGTGCCATCAGACCCCCGGTGGGAGATAATGAAAGCTGGGCCGGAAACACCATATATTTT. Encoded protein: CAIRPPVGDNESWAGNTIYF.

CDR3 sequence: CASSGLENTGELFF. The DNA of the CDR3 is TGTGCCAGCAGCGGACTAGAGAACACCGGGGAGCTGTTTTTT. V usage is TRBV2 and J usage is TRBJ2-2, with TRBD2 identical over 7 bases. CDR1 SNHLY and CDR2 FYNNEI come from the germline V gene. There are 14 residues in the CDR3. V lost 6 bases, J lost 1 base, and 2 bases stayed unmatched.

The chain joins TRBV19 to TRBJ1-2, with D possibly TRBD1 on 5 matching bases. The germline gives CDR1 LNHDA, CDR2 SQIVND (reference sequence). Trimming took off 2 bases at V and 3 bases at J, with 10 bases between the two ends. This CDR3 has 14 amino acids. DNA for the CDR3: TGTGCCAGTAGTATAACGGGGGTCGACTATGGCTACACCTTC. This encodes CASSITGVDYGYTF.

This rearrangement joins TRBV27 to TRBJ2-1, with D perhaps TRBD2 (6 bases). CDR1 is MNHEY and CDR2 is SMNVEV in the germline V gene (reference sequence). The CDR3 is 13 residues long. With 4 bases removed from V and 7 bases from J, the gap between germline ends came to 11 bases. In DNA, the CDR3 is TGTGCCAGCAGTTCCGGGAGAATAAATGAGCAGTTCTTC. Translated, it gives CASSSGRINEQFF.

V and J are TRBV11-2 and TRBJ2-7; possibly TRBD2 for D (5 bases). This CDR3 is 16 amino acids long. Per the germline V gene, CDR1 is SGHAT and CDR2 is FQNNGV. Trimming removed 4 bases at V and 4 bases at J, with 20 bases between. Here the CDR3 reads CASSSQSVGSYYEQYF. The CDR3, as DNA: TGTGCCAGCAGCTCCCAAAGTGTGGGGAGTTATTACGAGCAGTACTTC.